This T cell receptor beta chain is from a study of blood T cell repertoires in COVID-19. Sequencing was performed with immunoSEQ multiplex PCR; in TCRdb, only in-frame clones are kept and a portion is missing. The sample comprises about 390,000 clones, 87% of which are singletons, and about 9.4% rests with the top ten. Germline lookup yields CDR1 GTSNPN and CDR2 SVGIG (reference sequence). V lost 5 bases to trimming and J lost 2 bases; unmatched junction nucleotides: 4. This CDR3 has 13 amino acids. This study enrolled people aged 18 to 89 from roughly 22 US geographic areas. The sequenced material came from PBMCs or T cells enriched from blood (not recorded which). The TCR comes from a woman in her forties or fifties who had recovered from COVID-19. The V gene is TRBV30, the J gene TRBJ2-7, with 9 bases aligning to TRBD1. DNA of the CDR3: TGTGCCTGGGGGACAGGGAGGCCCTACGAGCAGTACTTC. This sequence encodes CAWGTGRPYEQYF.